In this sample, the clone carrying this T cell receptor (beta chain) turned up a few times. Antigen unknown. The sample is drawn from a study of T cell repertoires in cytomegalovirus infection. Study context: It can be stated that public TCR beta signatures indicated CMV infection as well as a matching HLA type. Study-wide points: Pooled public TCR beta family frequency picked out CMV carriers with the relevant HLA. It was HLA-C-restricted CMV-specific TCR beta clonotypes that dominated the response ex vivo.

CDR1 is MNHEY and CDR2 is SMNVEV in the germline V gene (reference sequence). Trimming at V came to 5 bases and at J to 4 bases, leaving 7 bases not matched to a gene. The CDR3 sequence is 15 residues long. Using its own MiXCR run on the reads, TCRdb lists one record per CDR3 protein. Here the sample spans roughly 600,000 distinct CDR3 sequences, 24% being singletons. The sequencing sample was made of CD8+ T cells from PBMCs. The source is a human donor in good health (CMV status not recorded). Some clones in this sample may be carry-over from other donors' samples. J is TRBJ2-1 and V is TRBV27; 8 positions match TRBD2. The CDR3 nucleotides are TGTGCCAGCAGTCCACGGGGGGGTGATTACAATGAGCAGTTCTTC. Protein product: CASSPRGGDYNEQFF.